This is a list of T cell receptor beta chains from one sample in a study of blood T cell repertoires in COVID-19. Using immunoSEQ multiplex PCR, the repertoire was profiled, and TCRdb retains in-frame clones only, with some absent. Here the sample spans around 260,000 clones, over 75% being singletons. The sample taken for sequencing was peripheral blood. The receptors were sampled from a woman in her sixties or seventies with COVID-19, enrolled during active disease. Both conserved end residues are part of each CDR3. Fields, in order: V gene, clone size, J gene, D gene, CDR3 DNA, CDR3 protein. The D gene is left open where the match is weak. Rows may omit the clone size; those that give it use once, few, many or a size class.

V: TRBV6-4; size: NA; J: TRBJ2-2; D: NA; DNA: TGTGCCAGCAGTGCACAGGGCACCGGGGAGCTGTTTTTT; CDR3: CASSAQGTGELFF
V: TRBV3-1/TRBV3-2; size: few; J: TRBJ2-7; D: NA; DNA: TGTGCCAGCAGCCAAGATCTCGCGTCCCTTTACTACGAGCAGTACTTC; CDR3: CASSQDLASLYYEQYF
V: TRBV18; size: NA; J: TRBJ2-7; D: TRBD1; DNA: TGTGCCAGCTCACCACCGACAGGGGGTACCTACGAGCAGTACTTC; CDR3: CASSPPTGGTYEQYF
V: TRBV28; size: NA; J: TRBJ2-7; D: TRBD2; DNA: TGTGCCAGCAGTTTATCTACTCCCGGGAGGTGGCAGTACTTC; CDR3: CASSLSTPGRWQYF
V: TRBV10-3; size: NA; J: TRBJ2-7; D: NA; DNA: TGTGCCATCAGTGAGTCACACAGGGCGGAGCAGTACTTC; CDR3: CAISESHRAEQYF
V: TRBV11-3; size: NA; J: TRBJ1-2; D: TRBD1; DNA: TGTGCCAGCAGCTTAGTCCGGGCAGGGGGTCGCGGTGATGGCTACACCTTC; CDR3: CASSLVRAGGRGDGYTF
V: TRBV19; size: NA; J: TRBJ1-1; D: NA; DNA: TGTGCCAGTATGGAGGGGGGGCGAGCTTTCTTT; CDR3: CASMEGGRAFF
V: TRBV7-2; size: NA; J: TRBJ2-5; D: NA; DNA: TGTGCCAGCAGCTTAGGGGGGACAAGAAAAGAGACCCAGTACTTC; CDR3: CASSLGGTRKETQYF
V: TRBV11-3; size: NA; J: TRBJ2-7; D: TRBD2; DNA: TGTGCCAGCAGCTTCAGAGGGACTAGCCCCTACGAGCAGTACTTC; CDR3: CASSFRGTSPYEQYF
V: TRBV5-1; size: NA; J: TRBJ1-2; D: TRBD1; DNA: TGCGCCAGCAGCTTGGTTGGGACAGGGGTCGGCTACACCTTC; CDR3: CASSLVGTGVGYTF
V: TRBV24-1; size: NA; J: TRBJ2-7; D: TRBD1; DNA: TGTGCCACCAGTGACACGGGACAGGGGGCCTACGAGCAGTACTTC; CDR3: CATSDTGQGAYEQYF
V: TRBV27; size: NA; J: TRBJ2-1; D: TRBD2; DNA: TGTGCCAGCAGTCCATTACCCGGGACTAGCGGACTATGGTCCTACAATGAGCAGTTCTTC; CDR3: CASSPLPGTSGLWSYNEQFF
V: TRBV24-1; size: NA; J: TRBJ2-5; D: TRBD1; DNA: TGTGCCACCAGCCGGACAGGGTACCAAGAGACCCAGTACTTC; CDR3: CATSRTGYQETQYF
V: TRBV10-3; size: NA; J: TRBJ2-1; D: NA; DNA: TGTGCCATCGGGACAAGGAGGGGGGGGGATGAGCAGTTCTTC; CDR3: CAIGTRRGGDEQFF
V: TRBV29-1; size: NA; J: TRBJ2-3; D: TRBD1; DNA: TGCAGCGTCGCAGGGGGTGACGATACGCAGTATTTT; CDR3: CSVAGGDDTQYF
V: TRBV7-3; size: NA; J: TRBJ2-5; D: NA; DNA: TGTGCCAGCAGCTTACACAGACAAGAGACCCAGTACTTC; CDR3: CASSLHRQETQYF
V: TRBV19; size: NA; J: TRBJ2-5; D: TRBD2; DNA: TGTGCCAGTAGTAAAGGACTAGCGGGACAAGAGACCCAGTACTTC; CDR3: CASSKGLAGQETQYF
V: TRBV6-1; size: NA; J: TRBJ2-7; D: TRBD2; DNA: TGTGCCAGCAGTGATAGCGGGAGCTCTTTCGAGCAGTACTTC; CDR3: CASSDSGSSFEQYF
V: TRBV10-3; size: NA; J: TRBJ1-2; D: NA; DNA: TGTGCCATCAGTGACACTGTGGGGGACACCGCCAACTATGGCTACACCTTC; CDR3: CAISDTVGDTANYGYTF
V: TRBV19; size: NA; J: TRBJ2-7; D: NA; DNA: TGTGCCAGTAGTGATGGACAGACCCACGAGCAGTACTTC; CDR3: CASSDGQTHEQYF
V: TRBV3-1/TRBV3-2; size: NA; J: TRBJ2-1; D: TRBD2; DNA: TGTGCCAGCAGCCAAGCAGGGAGGGCTGTTGAGCAGTTCTTC; CDR3: CASSQAGRAVEQFF
V: TRBV3-1/TRBV3-2; size: NA; J: TRBJ2-2; D: NA; DNA: TGTGCCAGCAGCCAAAGGGGGGGTACCGGGGAGCTGTTTTTT; CDR3: CASSQRGGTGELFF
V: TRBV23-1; size: NA; J: TRBJ1-5; D: NA; DNA: TGCGCCAGCAGTCAATCTCCCCAGAAAAGAAATCAGCCCCAGCATTTT; CDR3: CASSQSPQKRNQPQHF
V: TRBV30; size: NA; J: TRBJ2-7; D: NA; DNA: TGTGCCTGGAGTGTAGGAGGCTACGAGCAGTACTTC; CDR3: CAWSVGGYEQYF
V: TRBV5-4; size: NA; J: TRBJ2-7; D: NA; DNA: TGTGCCAGCAGCTTACCGAGCTCCTACGAGCAGTACTTC; CDR3: CASSLPSSYEQYF
V: TRBV19; size: NA; J: TRBJ2-1; D: TRBD2; DNA: TGTGCCACCACCGGGACTAGCGGGAGGGCCCACTACAATGAGCAGTTCTTC; CDR3: CATTGTSGRAHYNEQFF
V: TRBV18; size: NA; J: TRBJ1-2; D: TRBD1; DNA: TGTGCCAGCTCACCGGCCGGGACAGGACTAGCTAACTATGGCTACACCTTC; CDR3: CASSPAGTGLANYGYTF
V: TRBV27; size: few; J: TRBJ2-7; D: TRBD1; DNA: TGTGCCAGCAGTGCCGGGACAGGGTTCTACGAGCAGTACTTC; CDR3: CASSAGTGFYEQYF
V: TRBV5-4; size: NA; J: TRBJ2-3; D: NA; DNA: TGTGCCAGCGCGGCGGGCCCTAGCACAGATACGCAGTATTTT; CDR3: CASAAGPSTDTQYF
V: TRBV5-1; size: NA; J: TRBJ2-2; D: TRBD2; DNA: TGCGCCAGCAGCTTGACTAGCGGGAACACCGGGGAGCTGTTTTTT; CDR3: CASSLTSGNTGELFF
V: TRBV9; size: NA; J: TRBJ2-1; D: TRBD2; DNA: TGTGCCAGCAGCTCAATGGCAGCGGGAGATCAGAATGAGCAGTTCTTC; CDR3: CASSSMAAGDQNEQFF
V: TRBV18; size: NA; J: TRBJ2-1; D: TRBD2; DNA: TGTGCCAGCTCGGGGGCTAGCGGGAGAGGGTCCTACAATGAGCAGTTCTTC; CDR3: CASSGASGRGSYNEQFF
V: TRBV9; size: NA; J: TRBJ2-3; D: NA; DNA: TGTGCCAGCAGCGTAGCCCCTAGTAGCACAGATACGCAGTATTTT; CDR3: CASSVAPSSTDTQYF
V: TRBV10-3; size: few; J: TRBJ2-7; D: TRBD2; DNA: TGTGCCATCAGTCCGGGACTAGCGGGACTCCACCCCTACGAGCAGTACTTC; CDR3: CAISPGLAGLHPYEQYF
V: TRBV6-5; size: NA; J: TRBJ1-2; D: NA; DNA: TGTGCCAGCAGTTCCCTGGAGCTTGGCTACACCTTC; CDR3: CASSSLELGYTF
V: TRBV9; size: NA; J: TRBJ1-1; D: NA; DNA: TGTGCCAGCAGCGTCCGTGGCGGGGAAAGAACTGAAGCTTTCTTT; CDR3: CASSVRGGERTEAFF
V: TRBV30; size: NA; J: TRBJ1-6; D: TRBD1; DNA: TGTGCCTGGAGTGTTCAGCCGCTTAATTTGGGACAGGGTTTAAGTTCACCCCTCCACTTT; CDR3: CAWSVQPLNLGQGLSSPLHF
V: TRBV11-2; size: few; J: TRBJ2-7; D: TRBD2; DNA: TGTGCCAGCAGCCAAGGGACTAGTGTGTACGAGCAGTACTTC; CDR3: CASSQGTSVYEQYF
V: TRBV7-9; size: NA; J: TRBJ2-2; D: NA; DNA: TGTGCCAGCAGCTTAGGCGAGGGCACCGGGGAGCTGTTTTTT; CDR3: CASSLGEGTGELFF
V: TRBV6-2/TRBV6-3; size: NA; J: TRBJ2-7; D: NA; DNA: TGTGCCAGCAGTTACAGTTTCCTAGAATTGAGGGAGCAGTACTTC; CDR3: CASSYSFLELREQYF
V: TRBV4-3; size: once; J: TRBJ2-2; D: TRBD2; DNA: TGCGCCAGCAGGGGGGGGACTAGCGAGCCAAACACCGGGGAGCTGTTTTTT; CDR3: CASRGGTSEPNTGELFF
V: TRBV4-3; size: NA; J: TRBJ2-3; D: NA; DNA: TGCGCCAGCAGCCAAGATCCCAGTGGTTCAGATACGCAGTATTTT; CDR3: CASSQDPSGSDTQYF
V: TRBV3-1/TRBV3-2; size: once; J: TRBJ1-1; D: NA; DNA: TGTGCCAGCAGCCAAGATCGCGGGCTGACGCAACTTAACACCGGAGCTTTCTTT; CDR3: CASSQDRGLTQLNTGAFF